This T cell receptor (beta chain) was documented in a study of blood T cell repertoires in COVID-19. Across the whole study: Acute and convalescent COVID-19 samples came from the United States, Italy and Spain.

The CDR3 totals 12 residues. Germline loops: CDR1 SGHVS, CDR2 FNYEAQ. V was shortened by 4 bases and J by 9 bases, with 10 bases between the two germline ends. The study recruited people aged about 18 to 90 years across some 23 US areas. Participants were placed into cohorts based on the clinical history they reported. Per the original data handling: Using reference gene primer amplification, nucleated cell counts were estimated. Produced via immunoSEQ multiplex PCR; TCRdb's table is partial and in-frame only. For V, J and clone size, that table is used; D and trimming come from the DNA. The table records 380,000 or so clones, 88% of them present only once.

This TCR was sampled from a middle-aged woman with acute COVID-19. The sequenced sample was PBMCs or T cells enriched from blood (not recorded which). This chain joins TRBV7-6 and TRBJ1-5; the D is unclear. The CDR3 nucleotides are TGTGCCAGCAGCTCACCGACGGGGCCCCAGCATTTT. Protein product: CASSSPTGPQHF. The entire variable domain, with the rest obtained from reference TRBV7-6 and TRBJ1-5, is as follows: GAGVSQSPRYKVTKRGQDVALRCDPISGHVSLYWYRQALGQGPEFLTYFNYEAQQDKSGLPNDRFSAERPEGSISTLTIQRTEQRDSAMYRCASSSPTGPQHFGDGTRLSIL.